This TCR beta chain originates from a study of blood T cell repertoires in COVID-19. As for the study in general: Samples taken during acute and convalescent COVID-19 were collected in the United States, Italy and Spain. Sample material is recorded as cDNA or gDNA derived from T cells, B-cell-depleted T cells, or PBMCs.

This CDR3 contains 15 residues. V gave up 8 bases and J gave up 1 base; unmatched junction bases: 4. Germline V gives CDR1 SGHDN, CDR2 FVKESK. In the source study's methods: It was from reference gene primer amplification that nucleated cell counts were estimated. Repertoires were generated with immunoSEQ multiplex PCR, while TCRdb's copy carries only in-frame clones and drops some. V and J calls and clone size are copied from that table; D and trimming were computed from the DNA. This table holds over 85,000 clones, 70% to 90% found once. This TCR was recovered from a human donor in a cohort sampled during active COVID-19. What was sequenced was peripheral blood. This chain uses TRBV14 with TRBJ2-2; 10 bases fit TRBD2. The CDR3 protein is CASVRTSGNTGELFF. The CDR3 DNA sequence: TGTGCCAGCGTACGGACTAGCGGGAACACCGGGGAGCTGTTTTTT.